This T cell receptor (beta chain) was sequenced for a study of T cell changes during pregnancy in multiple sclerosis. Profiling relied on immunoSEQ multiplex PCR, and the TCRdb table lists in-frame clones only, not all of them. This table has around 100,000 clones, about nine tenths appearing once. This CDR3 has 12 residues. Germline V gives CDR1 SQVTM, CDR2 ANQGSEA. V was pared by 4 bases and J by 8 bases, with 7 bases of the junction left unmatched. The sequence came from a female donor with multiple sclerosis, enrolled in a pregnancy study. This specimen consisted of peripheral blood, obtained after pregnancy. The chain links TRBV29-1 to TRBJ1-2; 7 positions agree with TRBD1. CDR3 in DNA: TGCAGCGTTGCTGGACAGGTTATGGGCTACACCTTC. It encodes CSVAGQVMGYTF.